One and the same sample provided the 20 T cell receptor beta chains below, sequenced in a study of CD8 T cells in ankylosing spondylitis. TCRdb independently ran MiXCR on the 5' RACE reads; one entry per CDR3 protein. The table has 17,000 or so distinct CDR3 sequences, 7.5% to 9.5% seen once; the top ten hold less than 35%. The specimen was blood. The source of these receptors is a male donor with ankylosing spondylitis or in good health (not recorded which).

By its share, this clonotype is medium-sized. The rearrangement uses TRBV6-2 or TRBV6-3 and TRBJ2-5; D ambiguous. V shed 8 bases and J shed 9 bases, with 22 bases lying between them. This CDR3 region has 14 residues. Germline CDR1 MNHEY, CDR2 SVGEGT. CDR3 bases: TGTGCCAGCGTTGCGCTTCCTCAGATTTCGGCCCAGTACTTC. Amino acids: CASVALPQISAQYF.

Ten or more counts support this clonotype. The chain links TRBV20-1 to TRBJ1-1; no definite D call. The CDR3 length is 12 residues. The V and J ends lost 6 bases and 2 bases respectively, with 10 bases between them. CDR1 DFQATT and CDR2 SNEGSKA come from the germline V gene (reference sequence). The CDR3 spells CSAEVLNTEAFF. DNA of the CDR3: TGCAGTGCGGAGGTGCTTAACACTGAAGCTTTCTTT.

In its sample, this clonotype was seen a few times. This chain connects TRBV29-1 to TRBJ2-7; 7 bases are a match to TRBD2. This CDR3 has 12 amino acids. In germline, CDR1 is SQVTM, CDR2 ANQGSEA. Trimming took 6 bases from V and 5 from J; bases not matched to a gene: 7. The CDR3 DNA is TGCAGCGTCGGACTAGGGGAAAACGAGCAGTACTTC. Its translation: CSVGLGENEQYF.

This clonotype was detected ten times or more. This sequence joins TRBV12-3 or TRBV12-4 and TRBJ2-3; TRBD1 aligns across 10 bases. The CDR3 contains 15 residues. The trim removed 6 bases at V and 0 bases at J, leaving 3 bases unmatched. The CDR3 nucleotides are TGTGCCAGCAGCCCGGGACAGGGGAGCACAGATACGCAGTATTTT. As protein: CASSPGQGSTDTQYF.

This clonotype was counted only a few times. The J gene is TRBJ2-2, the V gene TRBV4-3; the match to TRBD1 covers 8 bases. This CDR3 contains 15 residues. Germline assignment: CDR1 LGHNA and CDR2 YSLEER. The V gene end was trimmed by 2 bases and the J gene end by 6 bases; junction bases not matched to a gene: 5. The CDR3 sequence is CASSQPQGAAGELFF. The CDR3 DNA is TGCGCCAGCAGCCAACCTCAGGGGGCCGCCGGGGAGCTGTTTTTT.

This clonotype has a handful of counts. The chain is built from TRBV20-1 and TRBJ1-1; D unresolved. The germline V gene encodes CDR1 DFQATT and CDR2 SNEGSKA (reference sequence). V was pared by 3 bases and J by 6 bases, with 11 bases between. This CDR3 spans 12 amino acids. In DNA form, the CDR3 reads TGCAGTGCTAGCCCATATCGCGCTGAAGCTTTCTTT. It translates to CSASPYRAEAFF.

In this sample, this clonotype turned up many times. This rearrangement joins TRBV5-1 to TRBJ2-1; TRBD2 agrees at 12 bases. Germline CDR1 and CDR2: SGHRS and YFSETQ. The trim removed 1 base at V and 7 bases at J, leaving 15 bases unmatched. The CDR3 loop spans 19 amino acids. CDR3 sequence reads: CASSLKLAGGPAQQNEQFF. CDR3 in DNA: TGCGCCAGCAGCTTGAAGCTAGCGGGAGGGCCAGCGCAACAGAATGAGCAGTTCTTC.

The CDR3 loop is CASSLTGSYNEQFF. In nucleotides, the CDR3 is TGTGCCAGCAGCTTAACGGGGTCCTACAATGAGCAGTTCTTC. The chain recombines TRBV7-6 with TRBJ2-1; D might be TRBD2 (5 bases). The CDR3 totals 14 residues. Germline CDR1 and CDR2: SGHVS and FNYEAQ. With 2 bases removed from V and 1 base from J, the gap between germline ends came to 6 bases.

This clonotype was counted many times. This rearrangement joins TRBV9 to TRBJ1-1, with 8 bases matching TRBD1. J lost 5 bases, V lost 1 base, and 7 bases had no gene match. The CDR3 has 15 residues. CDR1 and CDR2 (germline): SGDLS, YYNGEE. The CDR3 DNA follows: TGTGCCAGCAGCGTAACAGACAGGGGAGGTACTGAAGCTTTCTTT. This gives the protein CASSVTDRGGTEAFF. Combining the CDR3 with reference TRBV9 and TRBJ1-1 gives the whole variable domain DSGVTQTPKHLITATGQRVTLRCSPRSGDLSVYWYQQSLDQGLQFLIQYYNGEERAKGNILERFSAQQFPDLHSELNLSSLELGDSALYFCASSVTDRGGTEAFFGQGTRLTVV.

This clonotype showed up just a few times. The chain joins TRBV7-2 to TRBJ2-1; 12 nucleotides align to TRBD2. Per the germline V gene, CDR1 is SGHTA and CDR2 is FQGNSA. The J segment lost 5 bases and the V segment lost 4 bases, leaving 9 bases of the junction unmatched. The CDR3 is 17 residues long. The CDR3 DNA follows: TGTGCCAGCAGCTGGAGACTAGCGGGGGATGGGAACAATGAGCAGTTCTTC. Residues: CASSWRLAGDGNNEQFF.

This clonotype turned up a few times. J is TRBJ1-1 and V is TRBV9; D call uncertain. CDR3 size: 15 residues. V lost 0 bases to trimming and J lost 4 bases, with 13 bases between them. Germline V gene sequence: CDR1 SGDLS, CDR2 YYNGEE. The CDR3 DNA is TGTGCCAGCAGCGTAGGGGTAGGTCTGCCCACTGAAGCTTTCTTT. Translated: CASSVGVGLPTEAFF.

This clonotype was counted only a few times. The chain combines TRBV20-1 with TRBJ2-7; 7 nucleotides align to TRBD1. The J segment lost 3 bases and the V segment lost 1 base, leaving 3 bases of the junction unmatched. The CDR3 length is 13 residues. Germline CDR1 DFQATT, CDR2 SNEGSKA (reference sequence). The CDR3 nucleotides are TGCAGTGCTAGAGTCCCAGGGGGCTACGAGCAGTACTTC. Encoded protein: CSARVPGGYEQYF.

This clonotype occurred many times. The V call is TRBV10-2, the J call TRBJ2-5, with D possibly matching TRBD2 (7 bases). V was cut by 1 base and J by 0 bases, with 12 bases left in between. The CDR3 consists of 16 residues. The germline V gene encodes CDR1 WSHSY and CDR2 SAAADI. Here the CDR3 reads CASSEWGGSYQETQYF. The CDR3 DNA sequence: TGCGCCAGCAGTGAGTGGGGGGGCTCGTACCAAGAGACCCAGTACTTC.

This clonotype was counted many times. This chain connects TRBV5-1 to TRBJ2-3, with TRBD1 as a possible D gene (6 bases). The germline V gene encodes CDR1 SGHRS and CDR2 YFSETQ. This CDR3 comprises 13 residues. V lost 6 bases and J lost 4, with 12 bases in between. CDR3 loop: CASKQGRADTQYF. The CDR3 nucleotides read TGCGCCAGCAAACAGGGAAGAGCAGATACGCAGTATTTT.

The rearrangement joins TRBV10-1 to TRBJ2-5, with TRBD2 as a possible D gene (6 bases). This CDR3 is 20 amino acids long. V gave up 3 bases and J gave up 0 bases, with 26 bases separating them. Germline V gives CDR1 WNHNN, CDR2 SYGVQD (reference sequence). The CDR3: CASSDSMCGAITFYQETQYF. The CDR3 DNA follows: TGCGCCAGCAGTGACTCAATGTGCGGGGCCATCACTTTCTACCAAGAGACCCAGTACTTC.

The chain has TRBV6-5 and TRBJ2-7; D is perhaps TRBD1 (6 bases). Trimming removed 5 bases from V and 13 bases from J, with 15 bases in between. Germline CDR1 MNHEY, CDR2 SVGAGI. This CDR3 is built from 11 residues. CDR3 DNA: TGTGCCAGCAGTACCTACAGGGCCGTTTACTTC. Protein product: CASSTYRAVYF.

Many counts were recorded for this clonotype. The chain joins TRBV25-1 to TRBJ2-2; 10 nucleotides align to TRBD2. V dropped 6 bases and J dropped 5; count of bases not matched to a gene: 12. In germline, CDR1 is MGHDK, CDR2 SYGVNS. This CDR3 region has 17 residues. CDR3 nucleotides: TGTGCCAGCAGCAAGTCTCTAGCGGGAGTTGGGACCGGGGAGCTGTTTTTT. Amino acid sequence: CASSKSLAGVGTGELFF.

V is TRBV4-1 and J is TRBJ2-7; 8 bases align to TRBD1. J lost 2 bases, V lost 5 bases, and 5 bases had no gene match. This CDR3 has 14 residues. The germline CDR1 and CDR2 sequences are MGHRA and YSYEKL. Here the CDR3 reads CASSVQGDPYEQYF. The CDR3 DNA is TGCGCCAGCAGCGTACAGGGGGATCCCTACGAGCAGTACTTC.

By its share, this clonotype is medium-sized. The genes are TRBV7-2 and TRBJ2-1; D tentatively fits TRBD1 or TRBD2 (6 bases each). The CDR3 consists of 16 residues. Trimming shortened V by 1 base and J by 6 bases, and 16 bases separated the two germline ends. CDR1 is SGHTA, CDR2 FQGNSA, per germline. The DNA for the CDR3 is TGTGCCAGCAGCTTAGGCCCATCGGGGGCCGTCAATGAGCAGTTCTTC. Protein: CASSLGPSGAVNEQFF. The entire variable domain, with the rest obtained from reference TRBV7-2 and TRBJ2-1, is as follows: GAGVSQSPSNKVTEKGKDVELRCDPISGHTALYWYRQSLGQGLEFLIYFQGNSAPDKSGLPSDRFSAERTGGSVSTLTIQRTQQEDSAVYLCASSLGPSGAVNEQFFGPGTRLTVL.

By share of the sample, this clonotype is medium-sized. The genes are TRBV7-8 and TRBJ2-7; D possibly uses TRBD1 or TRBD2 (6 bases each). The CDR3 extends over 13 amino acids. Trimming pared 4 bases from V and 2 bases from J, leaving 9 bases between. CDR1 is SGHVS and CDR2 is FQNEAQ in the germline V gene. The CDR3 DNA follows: TGTGCCAGCAGCTCGGGGGCCACCTACGAGCAGTACGTC. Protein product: CASSSGATYEQYV.